This T cell receptor (beta chain) appears in the sequencing data of a study of blood T cell repertoires in COVID-19. Whole-study context: COVID-19 samples, acute and convalescent, were from the United States, Italy and Spain. In each case, the material was cDNA or gDNA derived from T cells, B-cell-depleted T cells, or PBMCs.

V was clipped by 0 bases and J by 4 bases, with 7 bases between them. This CDR3 contains 13 residues. CDR1 and CDR2 (germline): SGHDN, FVKESK. Authors' data handling: Reference gene primer amplification in the assay estimated nucleated cell counts. Clones were sequenced by immunoSEQ multiplex PCR, and TCRdb holds only the in-frame ones, with some missing. Clone size and V and J calls were adopted from that table, with D and trimming inferred from the DNA. Here the sample spans approximately 200,000 clones, roughly 80% being singletons. This clone was recorded once. The specimen was peripheral blood. The V call is TRBV14, the J call TRBJ2-7; D is uncertain. The sequence derives from a woman aged 80 or over with acute or convalescent COVID-19. Written as DNA, the CDR3 is TGTGCCAGCAGCCAAGATGCCAGATACGAGCAGTACTTC. Protein: CASSQDARYEQYF.